This entry lists 27 T cell receptor beta chains sequenced from one sample in a study of blood T cell repertoires in COVID-19. Profiled with immunoSEQ multiplex PCR; TCRdb holds only in-frame clones, not every one. The profile shows about 500,000 clones, roughly nine tenths of them singletons. The sequenced material came from peripheral blood. The receptors stem from a woman aged 50 to 60 with COVID-19, enrolled during active disease.

This clone was seen only once. The V gene is TRBV7-3, the J gene TRBJ2-1, with 7 bases matching TRBD2. With V trimmed by 2 bases and J by 3 bases, 10 bases remained unmatched. Germline V lookup: CDR1 SGHTA, CDR2 FQGTGA. The CDR3 has 17 amino acids. CDR3 in amino acids: CASSLFSGGGFYNEQFF. The CDR3 DNA sequence: TGTGCCAGCAGCTTATTTTCCGGCGGGGGTTTCTACAATGAGCAGTTCTTC.

The V call is TRBV5-1, the J call TRBJ1-1; a weak D match, TRBD1 (5 bases). V lost 0 bases to trimming and J lost 7 bases, with 7 bases between them. CDR1 and CDR2 (germline): SGHRS, YFSETQ. The CDR3 is 12 residues long. The DNA for the CDR3 is TGCGCCAGCAGCTTGGGCAGGGATGAAGCTTTCTTT. Its translation is CASSLGRDEAFF.

This clone showed up just a few times. This chain uses TRBV6-6 with TRBJ1-3; D perhaps matches TRBD1 (5 bases). Germline V gene data show CDR1 as MNHNY and CDR2 as SVGAGI (reference sequence). V lost 5 bases to trimming and J lost 0 bases, with 17 bases between them. The CDR3 has 17 residues. DNA of the CDR3: TGTGCCAGCAGTCGTACCCAAGGGGCATTCTCTGGAAACACCATATATTTT. Translating gives CASSRTQGAFSGNTIYF.

The J gene is TRBJ2-3, the V gene TRBV5-6, with no clear D. The germline V and J ends were trimmed by 0 bases and 3 bases, with 8 bases remaining between them. CDR1 and CDR2 from the germline V gene are SGHDT and YYEEEE. CDR3 length: 14 amino acids. Here the CDR3 DNA reads TGTGCCAGCAGCTTGGATGTACGGACAGATACGCAGTATTTT. Residues: CASSLDVRTDTQYF.

The sample holds one count of this clone. The chain employs TRBV9 and TRBJ2-2; D perhaps matches TRBD2 (6 bases). V gave up 4 bases and J gave up 2 bases, with 15 bases separating them. The CDR3 extends over 16 amino acids. CDR1 is SGDLS and CDR2 is YYNGEE in the germline V gene. The CDR3 nucleotides read TGTGCCAGCAGCACAACCGGGACTGTTAACACCGGGGAGCTGTTTTTT. This codes for CASSTTGTVNTGELFF.

The rearrangement joins TRBV9 to TRBJ1-1; D is unclear. The CDR3 has 13 amino acids. Germline V gene data show CDR1 as SGDLS and CDR2 as YYNGEE. The V gene lost 3 bases and the J gene lost 0 bases, with 6 bases spanning the gap. CDR3 nucleotides: TGTGCCAGCAGCGATGAGTTGAACACTGAAGCTTTCTTT. Amino acids: CASSDELNTEAFF.

This chain links TRBV9 with TRBJ1-4; D is unresolved. Germline V gene lookup returns CDR1 SGDLS and CDR2 YYNGEE. This CDR3 contains 16 residues. V gave up 0 bases and J gave up 4 bases, with 13 bases separating them. Here the CDR3 reads CASSVDVGVGNEKLFF. Written as DNA, the CDR3 is TGTGCCAGCAGCGTAGATGTTGGAGTCGGTAATGAAAAACTGTTTTTT.

This CDR3 is CTSSQDRAGGPKETQYF. The CDR3 region has the DNA TGCACCAGCAGCCAAGATCGGGCGGGGGGGCCCAAAGAGACCCAGTACTTC. The V and J genes are TRBV1 and TRBJ2-5; TRBD2 is the table's D call, not checked against the DNA. TRBV1 is assigned pseudogene status. The CDR3 spans 17 residues.

This clone was recorded at least ten times. Here the CDR3 reads CASTAREGMYGYTF. The CDR3 bases are TGTGCCAGCACCGCAAGGGAGGGGATGTATGGCTACACCTTC. The chain uses TRBV3-1 (or the pseudogene TRBV3-2) and TRBJ1-2, with D maybe TRBD1 (5 bases). Looked up from germline, CDR1 is LGHDT and CDR2 is YNNKEL (reference sequence). V lost 7 bases and J lost 5, with 17 bases in between. The CDR3 length is 14 residues.

This chain's CDR3 is CASSSGGATGGYTF. The CDR3 DNA is TGTGCCAGCAGCTCCGGGGGGGCGACGGGTGGCTACACCTTC. This chain connects TRBV9 to TRBJ1-2; D may be TRBD1 (6 bases). There are 14 residues in the CDR3. V was shortened by 4 bases and J by 7 bases, with 17 bases between the two germline ends. CDR1 SGDLS and CDR2 YYNGEE come from the germline V gene.

The V gene is TRBV4-2, the J gene TRBJ1-1; 10 bases line up with TRBD1. V lost 1 base and J lost 1; bases outside the gene matches: 12. The CDR3 contains 19 residues. Germline V CDR1 and CDR2: LGHNA, YNFKEQ. This CDR3 is CASSQGTRWTGGRNTEAFF. CDR3 coding DNA: TGTGCCAGCAGCCAAGGGACCCGATGGACAGGGGGAAGGAACACTGAAGCTTTCTTT.

This clone appeared a single time. The chain couples TRBV9 to TRBJ1-2; 12 bases match TRBD1. CDR1 is SGDLS, CDR2 YYNGEE, per germline. J was trimmed by 12 bases and V by 3 bases; bases with no gene match: 6. The CDR3 has 13 residues. As DNA, the CDR3 is TGTGCCAGCAGCGAGGGGACAGGGGGCATAAACACCTTC. It yields the protein CASSEGTGGINTF.

The rearrangement links TRBV11-2 to TRBJ2-7, with 9 bases fitting TRBD1. The CDR3 is 16 amino acids. CDR1 and CDR2 from the germline V gene are SGHAT and FQNNGV. V shed 3 bases and J 3 bases; nucleotides not matched to a gene: 9. CDR3 protein: CASSLGWTGEGYEQYF. The DNA for the CDR3 is TGTGCCAGCAGCTTGGGATGGACAGGGGAGGGCTACGAGCAGTACTTC.

The chain uses TRBV10-3 and TRBJ2-1; D possibly corresponds to TRBD1 (5 bases). Germline V gene data show CDR1 as ENHRY and CDR2 as SYGVKD. V gave up 0 bases and J gave up 4 bases, with 7 bases separating them. The CDR3 loop spans 14 amino acids. As DNA, the CDR3 is TGTGCCATCAGTGAGTCGACAGCGTACAATGAGCAGTTCTTC. Residues: CAISESTAYNEQFF.

This clone occurred a few times. The rearrangement links TRBV6-2 or TRBV6-3 to TRBJ1-2; 8 bases fit TRBD1. The CDR3 length is 14 residues. Germline V gene sequence: CDR1 MNHEY, CDR2 SVGEGT. V shed 5 bases, J shed 7 bases, and the junction held 9 bases outside the gene matches. As DNA, the CDR3 is TGTGCCAGCAGTCGCGGACAGGGAGGTTTTGGCTACACCTTC. Its translation: CASSRGQGGFGYTF.

The chain recombines TRBV29-1 with TRBJ1-4, with TRBD1 identical over 8 bases. CDR3 length: 13 residues. CDR1 is SQVTM and CDR2 is ANQGSEA in the germline V gene. The ends lost 3 bases at V and 8 bases at J; junction bases unmatched: 5. CDR3 amino acids: CSVERQGAEKLFF. The CDR3 DNA sequence: TGCAGCGTTGAGAGGCAGGGGGCGGAAAAACTGTTTTTT.

A few counts support this clone. The rearrangement uses TRBV5-4 and TRBJ2-1; weak D call: TRBD2 (6 bases). Trimming left V 3 bases short and J 0 bases short, with 13 bases between. The CDR3 is made up of 16 amino acids. Germline values: CDR1 SGHNT, CDR2 YYREEE (reference sequence). CDR3 loop: CASSYWRGSSYNEQFF. The CDR3 DNA reads as TGTGCCAGCAGCTATTGGAGGGGTAGCTCCTACAATGAGCAGTTCTTC.

V is TRBV19 and J is TRBJ1-5, with 11 bases lining up with TRBD1. CDR1 is LNHDA and CDR2 is SQIVND in the germline V gene (reference sequence). V trimming: 5 bases; J trimming: 5 bases; junction bases outside the gene matches: 8. The CDR3 spans 16 residues. In DNA form, the CDR3 reads TGTGCCAGTAGTCTCGGACAGGGGGCCACCTATCAGCCCCAGCATTTT. Its protein is CASSLGQGATYQPQHF.

The V call is TRBV28, the J call TRBJ1-5; D possibly corresponds to TRBD1 (5 bases). CDR1 is MDHEN, CDR2 SYDVKM, per germline. The V gene lost 7 bases and the J gene lost 6 bases, with 10 bases spanning the gap. CDR3 size: 12 residues. CDR3 sequence: CASKGQAQPQHF. CDR3 in DNA: TGTGCCAGCAAGGGGCAAGCTCAGCCCCAGCATTTT. Full variable domain (outside the CDR3, taken from reference TRBV28 and TRBJ1-5): DVKVTQSSRYLVKRTGEKVFLECVQDMDHENMFWYRQDPGLGLRLIYFSYDVKMKEKGDIPEGYSVSREKKERFSLILESASTNQTSMYLCASKGQAQPQHFGDGTRLSIL.

V is TRBV7-9 and J is TRBJ1-2, with D possibly being TRBD1 (6 bases). The germline V gene encodes CDR1 SEHNR and CDR2 FQNEAQ (reference sequence). V lost 3 bases to trimming and J lost 6 bases, with 11 bases between them. The CDR3 contains 13 residues. The CDR3 loop reads CASSFSQGHGYTF. The CDR3 DNA reads TGTGCCAGCAGCTTCTCCCAGGGGCATGGCTACACCTTC.

The chain uses TRBV6-5 and TRBJ2-3, with D perhaps matching TRBD1 (5 bases). Per germline, CDR1 MNHEY and CDR2 SVGAGI. V shed 7 bases and J shed 2 bases, with 7 bases lying between them. This CDR3 is 12 amino acids long. The CDR3 reads CASTQVTDTQYF. The DNA for the CDR3 is TGTGCCAGCACACAGGTCACAGATACGCAGTATTTT.

The rearrangement joins TRBV7-8 to TRBJ1-6; no clear D. The germline V gene has CDR1 SGHVS and CDR2 FQNEAQ. The CDR3 consists of 13 residues. Trimming stripped 1 base from V and 8 bases from J, with 6 bases between. The CDR3 DNA is TGTGCCAGCAGCTTAGGAGGAGATTCACCCCTCCACTTT. As protein: CASSLGGDSPLHF.

V gene TRBV28 combines with J gene TRBJ1-1; a possible D gene is TRBD1 (5 bases). This CDR3 comprises 15 residues. The V gene lost 4 bases and the J gene lost 4 bases, with 16 bases spanning the gap. The V gene's germline CDR1 is MDHEN and CDR2 SYDVKM. In nucleotides, the CDR3 is TGTGCCAGCAGTTCTGCAGGGCTCCGGAGCACTGAAGCTTTCTTT. Protein: CASSSAGLRSTEAFF.

This chain joins TRBV6-6 and TRBJ1-2; no clear D. The CDR3 loop spans 14 amino acids. Per the germline V gene, CDR1 is MNHNY and CDR2 is SVGAGI (reference sequence). V was pared by 2 bases and J by 5 bases, with 12 bases between. CDR3 sequence reads: CASSYDVPGYGYTF. The CDR3 DNA is TGTGCCAGCAGTTACGACGTTCCGGGGTATGGCTACACCTTC.

The chain uses TRBV5-5 and TRBJ1-2, with D unclear. Germline CDR1 SGHKS, CDR2 YYEKEE (reference sequence). Trimming pared 0 bases from V and 5 bases from J, leaving 20 bases between. This CDR3 is built from 17 residues. CDR3 in DNA: TGTGCCAGCAGCTTGGCAGGATCGGGGAAGTTGAGATATGGCTACACCTTC. Protein: CASSLAGSGKLRYGYTF.

This chain links TRBV5-4 with TRBJ2-3; D call uncertain. CDR1 and CDR2 (germline): SGHNT, YYREEE (reference sequence). V was shortened by 0 bases and J by 2 bases, with 10 bases between the two germline ends. CDR3 length equals 15 residues. The CDR3 DNA follows: TGTGCCAGCAGCTTGGGTGGCCAACCCACAGATACGCAGTATTTT. Residues: CASSLGGQPTDTQYF.

The J gene is TRBJ2-3, the V gene TRBV24-1, with 7 bases lining up with TRBD1. This CDR3 has 15 amino acids. Germline V gene data show CDR1 as KGHDR and CDR2 as SFDVKD. The trim removed 4 bases at V and 5 bases at J, leaving 8 bases unmatched. CDR3 loop: CATSDLDRAVDTQYF. The CDR3 DNA reads TGTGCCACCAGTGACCTAGACAGGGCCGTAGATACGCAGTATTTT.